Below, 8 T cell receptor beta chains from the same sample are listed, as sequenced in a study of T cell responses to AZD1222 COVID-19 vaccine. TCRdb keeps only in-frame clones here, not all; method: immunoSEQ multiplex PCR. The sample includes some 200,000 clones, just over 90% seen only once; the top ten take 3.6%. The input for sequencing was peripheral blood, taken 28 days after the second dose of the MenACWY control vaccine. The source of these receptors is an adult who received the MenACWY meningococcal vaccine as a control.

V usage is TRBV27 and J usage is TRBJ1-2; 7 positions agree with TRBD1. Trimming cost V 6 bases and J 7 bases; bases outside gene matches: 8. The CDR3 consists of 13 residues. CDR1 is MNHEY, CDR2 SMNVEV, per germline (reference sequence). CDR3 bases: TGTGCCAGCAGCGAGACAGGGACTAGTGGCTACACCTTC. Its protein product is CASSETGTSGYTF.

The V gene is TRBV5-4, the J gene TRBJ2-7; 7 nucleotides align to TRBD1. The CDR3 contains 16 residues. In germline, CDR1 is SGHNT, CDR2 YYREEE (reference sequence). V shed 0 bases, J shed 4 bases, and the junction held 10 bases outside the gene matches. CDR3 coding DNA: TGTGCCAGCAGCTTGGCTCCCAACAGGGGTCCGTACGAGCAGTACTTC. Encoded protein: CASSLAPNRGPYEQYF.

This sequence joins TRBV2 and TRBJ1-6, with a tentative D call TRBD1 (5 bases). The germline V gene encodes CDR1 SNHLY and CDR2 FYNNEI. V lost 3 bases and J lost 9, with 12 bases in between. The CDR3 is 14 amino acids. DNA for the CDR3: TGTGCCAGCAGTGACCTTAGTGGGGCTTCACCCCTCCACTTT. Translating gives CASSDLSGASPLHF.

The chain couples TRBV6-5 to TRBJ2-7; TRBD1 matches 7 bases. V was pared by 10 bases and J by 0 bases, with 6 bases of the junction left unmatched. The CDR3 is made up of 13 amino acids. Germline V gene lookup returns CDR1 MNHEY and CDR2 SVGAGI. The CDR3, as DNA: TGTGCCACCTCCGGGACAGCCTCCTACGAGCAGTACTTC. This translates into CATSGTASYEQYF.

This rearrangement joins TRBV19 to TRBJ2-1, with D uncertain. Germline assignment: CDR1 LNHDA and CDR2 SQIVND (reference sequence). CDR3 size: 13 residues. V dropped 3 bases and J dropped 7 bases, with 10 bases sitting between them. The CDR3 reads CASSMSSRNEQFF. As DNA, the CDR3 is TGTGCCAGTAGTATGAGTAGCAGGAATGAGCAGTTCTTC.

The chain employs TRBV7-8 and TRBJ2-2; no firm D call. CDR3 length: 16 residues. CDR1 is SGHVS and CDR2 is FQNEAQ in the germline V gene. Trimming left V 0 bases short and J 1 base short, with 9 bases between. The CDR3 nucleotides are TGTGCCAGCAGCTTAGCGGCCCCGGAGAACACCGGGGAGCTGTTTTTT. Translating gives CASSLAAPENTGELFF.

CDR3 in amino acids: CASSASGSTDTQYF. CDR3 DNA: TGTGCCAGCAGTGCTAGCGGGAGCACAGATACGCAGTATTTT. V and J are TRBV6-4 and TRBJ2-3, with TRBD2 matching 8 bases. CDR3 length: 14 residues. V shed 4 bases and J 0 bases; nucleotides not matched to a gene: 0. Looked up from germline, CDR1 is MRHNA and CDR2 is SNTAGT.

The V and J genes are TRBV3-1 (or the pseudogene TRBV3-2) and TRBJ2-7, with a possible D match to TRBD2 (7 bases). This CDR3 is built from 14 residues. Germline CDR1 is LGHDT and CDR2 is YNNKEL (reference sequence). Trimming removed 6 bases at V and 5 bases at J, with 17 bases between. The CDR3 region is CASRGGGGPHEQYF. The CDR3 DNA reads as TGTGCCAGCAGGGGAGGGGGAGGCCCCCACGAGCAGTACTTC.